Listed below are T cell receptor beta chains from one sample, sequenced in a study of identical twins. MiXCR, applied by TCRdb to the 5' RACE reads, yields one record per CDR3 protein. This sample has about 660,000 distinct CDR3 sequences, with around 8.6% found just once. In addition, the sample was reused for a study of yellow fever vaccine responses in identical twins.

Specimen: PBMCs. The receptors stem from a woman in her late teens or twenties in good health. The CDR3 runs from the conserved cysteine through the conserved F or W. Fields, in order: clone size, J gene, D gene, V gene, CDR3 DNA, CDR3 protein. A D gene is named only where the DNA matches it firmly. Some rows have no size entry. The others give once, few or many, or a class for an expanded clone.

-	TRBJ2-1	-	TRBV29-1	TGCAGCGTTGAAGATTTCCGGCTAGCGTTACCTGAGCAGTTCTTC	CSVEDFRLALPEQFF
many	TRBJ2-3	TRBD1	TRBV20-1	TGCAGTGCTAGAGATCGAGACAGGGTCTCAGATACGCAGTATTTT	CSARDRDRVSDTQYF
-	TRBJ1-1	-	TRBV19	TGTGCCAGTAACTCCGGCGGGTACACTGAAGCTTTCTTT	CASNSGGYTEAFF
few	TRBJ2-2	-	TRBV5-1	TGCGCCAGCAGAGGGTTAGCAGACACCGGGGAGCTGTTTTTT	CASRGLADTGELFF
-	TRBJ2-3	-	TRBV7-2	TGTGCCAGCAGCCCCCGATCGGCCTACACAGATACGCAGTATTTT	CASSPRSAYTDTQYF
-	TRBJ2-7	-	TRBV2	TGTGCCAGCCGGGGGGCCCATCTCTCCTACGAGCAGTACTTC	CASRGAHLSYEQYF
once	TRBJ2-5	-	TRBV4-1	TGCGCCAGCAGCAGTGTCGTCAAAGAGACCCAGTACTTC	CASSSVVKETQYF
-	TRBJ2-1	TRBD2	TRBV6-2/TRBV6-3	TGTGCCAGCAGTTACTTGGCGGGAGAATCGAATGAGCAGTTCTTC	CASSYLAGESNEQFF
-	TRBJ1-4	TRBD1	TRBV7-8	TGTGCCAGCAGCCCAGTCCCAGGGGGTGGGGAAAAACTGTTTTTT	CASSPVPGGGEKLFF
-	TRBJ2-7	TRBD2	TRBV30	TGTGCCTGGAGTGCTAGCGGGAGTGGCGAGCAGTACTTC	CAWSASGSGEQYF
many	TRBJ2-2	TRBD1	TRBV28	TGTGCCAGCAGAAAACAGGGGGCCCCTAACACCGGGGAGCTGTTTTTT	CASRKQGAPNTGELFF
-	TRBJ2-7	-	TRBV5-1	TGCGCCAGCAGCTTGTCATCCTCAAAAGGGACCTACGAGCAGTACTTC	CASSLSSSKGTYEQYF
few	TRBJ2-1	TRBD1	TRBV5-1	TGCGCCAGCAGCTTGGCGCCAGGGGGCAGTGGGTACAATGAGCAGTTCTTC	CASSLAPGGSGYNEQFF
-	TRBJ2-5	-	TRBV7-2	TGTGCCAGCAGCTCCCCCCCGGGGGGCGGGGAGACCCAGTACTTC	CASSSPPGGGETQYF
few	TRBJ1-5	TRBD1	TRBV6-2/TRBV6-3	TGTGCCAGCAGGCCATCAGGGGGTGGTCAGCCCCAGCATTTT	CASRPSGGGQPQHF
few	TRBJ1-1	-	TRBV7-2	TGTGCCAGCAGTCCCGGGTCGCAAGGGGGGTACACTGAAGCTTTCTTT	CASSPGSQGGYTEAFF
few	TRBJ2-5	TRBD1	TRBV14	TGTGCCAGCAGCCACTCCGGGACAGACTTGGTCGGGACCCAGTACTTC	CASSHSGTDLVGTQYF
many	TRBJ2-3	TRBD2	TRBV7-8	TGTGCCAGCAGCCATGGGACTAGCGAGACGGATACGCAGTATTTT	CASSHGTSETDTQYF
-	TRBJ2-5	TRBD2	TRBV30	TGTGCCAAAACGTCCGGGACTAGCGGCCCCGGAGAGACCCAGTACTTC	CAKTSGTSGPGETQYF
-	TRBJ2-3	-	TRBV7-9	TGTGCCAGCAGACTATTGTCAGATACGCAGTATTTT	CASRLLSDTQYF
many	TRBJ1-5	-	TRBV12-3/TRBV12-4	TGTGCCAGCAGGAGGACAGAAAATCAGCCCCAGCATTTT	CASRRTENQPQHF
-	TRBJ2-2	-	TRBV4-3	TGCGCCAGCAGTGGGGCAGTCGAGAGATGGACCGGGGAGCTGTTTTTT	CASSGAVERWTGELFF
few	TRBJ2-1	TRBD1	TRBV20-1	TGCAGTGCTGCGGGACAGGGATACAATGAGCAGTTCTTC	CSAAGQGYNEQFF
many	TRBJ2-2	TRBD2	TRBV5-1	TGCGCCAGCAGCACTAGCGGAGAGAACACCGGGGAGCTGTTTTTT	CASSTSGENTGELFF
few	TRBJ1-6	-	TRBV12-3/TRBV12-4	TGTGCCAGCAGTTTCGATGATTCACCCCTCCACTTT	CASSFDDSPLHF
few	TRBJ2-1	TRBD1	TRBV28	TGTGCCAGCAGTTCCACCCGGGACAGGCTAAATGAGCAGTTCTTC	CASSSTRDRLNEQFF
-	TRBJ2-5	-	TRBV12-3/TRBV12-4	TGTGCCAGCAGTACCACTCAGGGGGGGGGAGGCCCAGGCGAGACCCAGTACTTC	CASSTTQGGGGPGETQYF
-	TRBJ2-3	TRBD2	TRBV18	TGTGCCAGCTCACCTTTGCCTAGCGGGAGCCGCACAGATACGCAGTATTTT	CASSPLPSGSRTDTQYF
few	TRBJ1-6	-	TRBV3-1	TGTGCCAGCAGCCAAAATTCACCCCTCCACTTT	CASSQNSPLHF
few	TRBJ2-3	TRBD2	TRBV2	TGTGCCAGCAGTAAACCCCGCACTAGCGGAAGCACAGATACGCAGTATTTT	CASSKPRTSGSTDTQYF
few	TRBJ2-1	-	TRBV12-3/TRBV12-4	TGTGCCAGCAGTTTTCAGTTATATGAGCAGTTCTTC	CASSFQLYEQFF
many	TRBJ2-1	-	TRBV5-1	TGCGCCAGCTGGCGGGCCGCTGTGGACAATGAGCAGTTCTTC	CASWRAAVDNEQFF
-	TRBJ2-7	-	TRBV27	TGTGCCACCGCCCCCGCACCCTTGTACGAGCAGTACTTC	CATAPAPLYEQYF
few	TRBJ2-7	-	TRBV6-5	TGTGCCAGCGAGAGGGGAAACGAGCAGTACTTC	CASERGNEQYF
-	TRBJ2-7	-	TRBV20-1	TGCAGTGCTTCGTCGTCGGTAAACGAGCAGTACTTC	CSASSSVNEQYF
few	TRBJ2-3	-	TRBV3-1	TGTGCCAGCAGCCGTCAGCCGGGGGGCCCCGATACGCAGTATTTT	CASSRQPGGPDTQYF
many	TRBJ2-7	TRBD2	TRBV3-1	TGTGCCAGCAGCAGTAGCGGGGGCTACTACGAGCAGTACTTC	CASSSSGGYYEQYF
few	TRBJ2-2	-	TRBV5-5	TGTGCCAGCAGCTTGTTCGGGGGGCAGGGCACCGGGGAGCTGTTTTTT	CASSLFGGQGTGELFF
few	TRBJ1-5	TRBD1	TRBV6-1	TGTGCCAGCAGCCCATACAGGGGGAGCAATCAGCCCCAGCATTTT	CASSPYRGSNQPQHF
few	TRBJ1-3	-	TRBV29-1	TGCAGCGTTGGTGGGGACCCTAACTCTGGAAACACCATATATTTT	CSVGGDPNSGNTIYF
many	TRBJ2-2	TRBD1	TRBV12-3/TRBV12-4	TGTGCCAGCAACCAACAGGGGCACGCCGGGGAGCTGTTTTTT	CASNQQGHAGELFF
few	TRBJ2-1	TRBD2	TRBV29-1	TGCAGCGTTGGGCGAGCGGGAGAGTCCTACAATGAGCAGTTCTTC	CSVGRAGESYNEQFF